The 8 T cell receptor beta chains listed next were all sequenced from one sample in a study of beta chain features in type 1 diabetes. Study observations and caveats: Type 1 diabetes patients had TCRB CDR3s that were shorter (moderately but significantly so) in all four CD4+ subsets.

No antigen is known for these receptors. The entirety of the isolated RNA underwent reverse transcription, so expressed TCRB transcripts were sequenced. Profiled with immunoSEQ multiplex PCR; TCRdb holds only in-frame clones, not every one. The sample carries around 140,000 clones, approximately 10% recorded once. Sequenced: central memory CD4+ T cells from blood. These receptors were collected from a man aged 25 to 40 with type 1 diabetes.

This clone came up many times. The chain is built from TRBV28 and TRBJ1-6; TRBD1 is a possible D gene (6 bases). V shed 7 bases and J shed 7 bases, with 14 bases lying between them. CDR3 size: 14 residues. Germline V lookup: CDR1 MDHEN, CDR2 SYDVKM. CDR3 in DNA: TGTGCCAGCACCTCCGCTGACAGGAATTCACCCCTCCACTTT. Protein: CASTSADRNSPLHF.

This clone was detected only a few times. The genes are TRBV4-1 and TRBJ2-2; 9 bases align to TRBD2. Germline lookup yields CDR1 MGHRA and CDR2 YSYEKL. The CDR3 loop spans 15 amino acids. J lost 7 bases, V lost 4 bases, and 7 bases had no gene match. The CDR3 region is CASSPPPSGVGELFF. The CDR3 DNA sequence: TGCGCCAGCAGCCCTCCCCCTAGCGGGGTCGGGGAGCTGTTTTTT.

The chain links TRBV30 to TRBJ1-5; 7 bases agree with TRBD1. This CDR3 spans 15 amino acids. With 3 bases clipped from V and 4 bases from J, the junction kept 9 bases outside the gene matches. Germline lookup yields CDR1 GTSNPN and CDR2 SVGIG (reference sequence). In nucleotides, the CDR3 is TGTGCCTGGAGCTCGGGACAGCGTCCGAATCAGCCCCAGCATTTT. Its protein is CAWSSGQRPNQPQHF.

This clone was seen a few times. The CDR3 sequence: CASSEQGGIYGYTF. The CDR3 DNA follows: TGCGCCAGCAGCGAGCAGGGGGGAATCTATGGCTACACCTTC. The chain uses TRBV5-1 and TRBJ1-2; 7 nucleotides agree with TRBD1. Germline V lookup: CDR1 SGHRS, CDR2 YFSETQ. The CDR3 has 14 residues. J was trimmed by 4 bases and V by 4 bases; bases with no gene match: 7. The full variable domain, in which reference TRBV5-1 and TRBJ1-2 provide the parts outside the CDR3, is KAGVTQTPRYLIKTRGQQVTLSCSPISGHRSVSWYQQTPGQGLQFLFEYFSETQRNKGNFPGRFSGRQFSNSRSEMNVSTLELGDSALYLCASSEQGGIYGYTFGSGTRLTVV.

V is TRBV28 and J is TRBJ2-5; D uncertain. V shed 1 base and J shed 4 bases, with 7 bases lying between them. This CDR3 has 13 amino acids. The germline CDR1 and CDR2 sequences are MDHEN and SYDVKM. In DNA, the CDR3 is TGTGCCAGCAGTTTATCCGCGCGAGAGACCCAGTACTTC. Residues: CASSLSARETQYF.

This clone turned up a few times. The chain recombines TRBV5-1 with TRBJ2-1; possibly TRBD1 for D (6 bases). CDR1 SGHRS and CDR2 YFSETQ come from the germline V gene. V gave up 4 bases and J gave up 0 bases, with 11 bases separating them. The CDR3 is 15 residues long. The CDR3 DNA reads as TGCGCCAGCAGCACCGGACAGAACTCCTACAATGAGCAGTTCTTC. Translation: CASSTGQNSYNEQFF. Variable domain in full (rest from reference TRBV5-1 and TRBJ2-1): KAGVTQTPRYLIKTRGQQVTLSCSPISGHRSVSWYQQTPGQGLQFLFEYFSETQRNKGNFPGRFSGRQFSNSRSEMNVSTLELGDSALYLCASSTGQNSYNEQFFGPGTRLTVL.

This chain connects TRBV7-9 to TRBJ1-2; D ambiguous. Germline V gene data show CDR1 as SEHNR and CDR2 as FQNEAQ (reference sequence). The CDR3 length is 14 residues. V lost 2 bases and J lost 6, with 13 bases in between. The CDR3 DNA sequence: TGTGCCAGCAGCTTATCTCAGGCGGAGGATGGCTACACCTTC. Protein: CASSLSQAEDGYTF.

This clone has just a few counts. The genes are TRBV30 and TRBJ1-1, with D possibly being TRBD1 (6 bases). The CDR3 contains 16 residues. The germline V gene encodes CDR1 GTSNPN and CDR2 SVGIG (reference sequence). V lost 1 base and J lost 11, with 26 bases in between. In DNA, the CDR3 is TGTGCCTGGAGTGATGTAGGTCGAACAGGGCTTTTCGGCGCTTTCTTT. The encoded protein is CAWSDVGRTGLFGAFF.